A single count supports the clone carrying this TCR beta chain. Its antigen is not identified. This CDR3 is 14 amino acids long. V gave up 5 bases and J gave up 3 bases; unmatched junction bases: 6. Germline loops: CDR1 LNHDA, CDR2 SQIVND (reference sequence). Primers included in the PCR were 60 Vbeta and 13 Jbeta primers. The table came from immunoSEQ multiplex PCR; TCRdb's copy has only in-frame clones and leaves some out. This table has roughly 140,000 clones, less than 65% appearing once. These data come from a study of cytomegalovirus exposure and HLA in healthy donors. Whole-study results and caveats: When the data were analyzed later, several of the most significant clusters appeared to be linked to common viral pathogens.

The V gene is TRBV19, the J gene TRBJ2-7; 8 bases fit TRBD2. This receptor was obtained from a woman aged 25 to 39 in good health and CMV-seropositive. Sequenced input: PBMCs. As DNA, the CDR3 is TGTGCCAGTAGTCCGGGACTAGTCTACTACGAGCAGTACTTC. Amino acid sequence: CASSPGLVYYEQYF.